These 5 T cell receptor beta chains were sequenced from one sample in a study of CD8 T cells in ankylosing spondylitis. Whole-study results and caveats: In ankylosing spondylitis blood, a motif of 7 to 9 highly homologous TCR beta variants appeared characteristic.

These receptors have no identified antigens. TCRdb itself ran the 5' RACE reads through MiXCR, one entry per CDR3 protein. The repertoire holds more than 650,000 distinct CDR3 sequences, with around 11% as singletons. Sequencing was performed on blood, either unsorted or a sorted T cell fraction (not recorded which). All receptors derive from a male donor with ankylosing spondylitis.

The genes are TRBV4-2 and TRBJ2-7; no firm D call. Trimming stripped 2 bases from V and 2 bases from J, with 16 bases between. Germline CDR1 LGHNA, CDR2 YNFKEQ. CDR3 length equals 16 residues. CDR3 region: CASSQHHTPRTYEQYF. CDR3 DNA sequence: TGTGCCAGCAGCCAACACCACACCCCCCGGACCTACGAGCAGTACTTC.

CDR3 protein: CASSYSPSDEEYF. CDR3 sequence (DNA): TGTGCCAGCAGCTACTCCCCTTCGGATGAGGAGTACTTC. This chain connects TRBV7-6 to TRBJ2-7; D unclear. V was trimmed by 4 bases and J by 11 bases, leaving 18 bases between them. From germline, CDR1 is SGHVS and CDR2 FNYEAQ. The CDR3 loop spans 13 amino acids.

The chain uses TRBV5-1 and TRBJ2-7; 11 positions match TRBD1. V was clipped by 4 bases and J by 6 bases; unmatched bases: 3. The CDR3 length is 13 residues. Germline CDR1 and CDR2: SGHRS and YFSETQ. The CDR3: CASSGQGAGEQYF. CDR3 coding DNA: TGCGCCAGCAGCGGACAGGGGGCTGGCGAGCAGTACTTC.

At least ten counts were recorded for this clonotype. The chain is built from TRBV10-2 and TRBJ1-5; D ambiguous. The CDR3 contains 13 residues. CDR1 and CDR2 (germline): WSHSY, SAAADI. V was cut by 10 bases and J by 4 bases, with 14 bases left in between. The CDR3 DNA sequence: TGCGCCACCCTCCTAAGGGTTAATCAGCCCCAGCATTTT. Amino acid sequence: CATLLRVNQPQHF.

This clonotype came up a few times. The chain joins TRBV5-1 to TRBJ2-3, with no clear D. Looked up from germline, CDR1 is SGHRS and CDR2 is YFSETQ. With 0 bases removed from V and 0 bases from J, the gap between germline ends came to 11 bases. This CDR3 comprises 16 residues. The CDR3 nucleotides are TGCGCCAGCAGCTTGGGTCCGGGTTCTAGCACAGATACGCAGTATTTT. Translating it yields CASSLGPGSSTDTQYF.